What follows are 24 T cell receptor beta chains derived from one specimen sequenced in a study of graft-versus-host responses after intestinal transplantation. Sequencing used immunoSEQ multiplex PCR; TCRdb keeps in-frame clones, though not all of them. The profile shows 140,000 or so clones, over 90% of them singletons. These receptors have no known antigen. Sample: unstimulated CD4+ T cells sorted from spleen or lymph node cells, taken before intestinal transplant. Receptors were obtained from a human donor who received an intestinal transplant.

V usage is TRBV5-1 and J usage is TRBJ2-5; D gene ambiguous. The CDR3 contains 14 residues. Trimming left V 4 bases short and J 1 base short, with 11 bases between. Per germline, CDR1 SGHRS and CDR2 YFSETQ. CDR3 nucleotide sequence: TGCGCCAGCAGCAGAGTAGTAGGCCAAGAGACCCAGTACTTC. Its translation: CASSRVVGQETQYF.

CDR3 sequence (DNA): TGTGCCAGTAGTCCGACAGGGGGAGGTGGCTACACCTTC. Amino acids: CASSPTGGGGYTF. V is TRBV19 and J is TRBJ1-2; 9 bases are shared with TRBD1. The V gene's germline CDR1 is LNHDA and CDR2 SQIVND (reference sequence). After removal of 5 bases from V and 7 bases from J, the junction contained 5 bases not matched to a gene. The CDR3 is 13 amino acids.

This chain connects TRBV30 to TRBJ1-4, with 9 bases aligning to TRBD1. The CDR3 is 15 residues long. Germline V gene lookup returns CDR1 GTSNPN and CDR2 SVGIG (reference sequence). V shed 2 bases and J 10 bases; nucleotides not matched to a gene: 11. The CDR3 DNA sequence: TGTGCCTGGAGTTCTAGCGGGACAGGGAATAGAAAACTGTTTTTT. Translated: CAWSSSGTGNRKLFF.

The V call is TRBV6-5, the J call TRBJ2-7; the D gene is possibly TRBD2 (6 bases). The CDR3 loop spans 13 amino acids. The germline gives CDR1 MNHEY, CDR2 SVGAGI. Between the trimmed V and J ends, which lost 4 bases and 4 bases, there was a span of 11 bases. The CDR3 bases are TGTGCCAGCAGTTCGCGGGGTTCTTACGAGCAGTACTTC. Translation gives CASSSRGSYEQYF.

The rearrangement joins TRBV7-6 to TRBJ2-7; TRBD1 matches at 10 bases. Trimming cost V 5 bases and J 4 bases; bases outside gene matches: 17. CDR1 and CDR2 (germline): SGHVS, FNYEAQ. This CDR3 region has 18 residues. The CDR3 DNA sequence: TGTGCCAGCAGCGAAAGACAGGGACAGGGGCTGGGGCAATACGAGCAGTACTTC. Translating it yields CASSERQGQGLGQYEQYF.

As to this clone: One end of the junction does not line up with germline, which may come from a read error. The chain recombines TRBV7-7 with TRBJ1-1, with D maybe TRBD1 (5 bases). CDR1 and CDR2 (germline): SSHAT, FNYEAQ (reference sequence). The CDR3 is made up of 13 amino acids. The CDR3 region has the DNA TGTGCTAGCAGCTTGGACAAGGACACTGAAGCTTTCTTT. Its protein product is CASSLDKDTEAFF.

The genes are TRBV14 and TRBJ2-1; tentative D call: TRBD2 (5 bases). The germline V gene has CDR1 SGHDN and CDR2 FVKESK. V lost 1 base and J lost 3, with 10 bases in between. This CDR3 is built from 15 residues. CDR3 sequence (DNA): TGTGCCAGCAGCCAAGGTACTAGTCTCTACAATGAGCAGTTCTTC. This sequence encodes CASSQGTSLYNEQFF.

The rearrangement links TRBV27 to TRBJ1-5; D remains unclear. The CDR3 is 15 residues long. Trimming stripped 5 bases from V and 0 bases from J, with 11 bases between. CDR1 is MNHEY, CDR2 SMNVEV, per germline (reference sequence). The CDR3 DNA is TGTGCCAGCAGTCCCGGTAGGGTTAGCAATCAGCCCCAGCATTTT. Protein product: CASSPGRVSNQPQHF.

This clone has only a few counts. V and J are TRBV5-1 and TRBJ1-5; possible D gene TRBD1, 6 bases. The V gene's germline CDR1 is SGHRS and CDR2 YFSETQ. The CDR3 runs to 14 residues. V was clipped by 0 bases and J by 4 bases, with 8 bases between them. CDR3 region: CASSLGGANQPQHF. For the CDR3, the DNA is TGCGCCAGCAGCTTGGGGGGGGCTAATCAGCCCCAGCATTTT.

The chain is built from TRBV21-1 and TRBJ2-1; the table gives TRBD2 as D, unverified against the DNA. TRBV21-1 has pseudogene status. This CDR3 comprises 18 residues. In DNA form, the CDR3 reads TGTGCCAGCAGCAAAAGGAGGTCACAGCCACGCTCCTACAATGAGCAGTTCTTC. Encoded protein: CASSKRRSQPRSYNEQFF.

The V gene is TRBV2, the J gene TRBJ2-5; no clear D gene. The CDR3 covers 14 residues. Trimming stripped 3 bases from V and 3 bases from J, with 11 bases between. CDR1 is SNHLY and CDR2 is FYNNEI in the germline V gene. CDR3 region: CASSDGTLEETQYF. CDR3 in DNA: TGTGCCAGCAGTGATGGCACCTTAGAAGAGACCCAGTACTTC. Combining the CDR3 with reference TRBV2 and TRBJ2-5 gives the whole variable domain EPEVTQTPSHQVTQMGQEVILRCVPISNHLYFYWYRQILGQKVEFLVSFYNNEISEKSEIFDDQFSVERPDGSNFTLKIRSTKLEDSAMYFCASSDGTLEETQYFGPGTRLLVL.

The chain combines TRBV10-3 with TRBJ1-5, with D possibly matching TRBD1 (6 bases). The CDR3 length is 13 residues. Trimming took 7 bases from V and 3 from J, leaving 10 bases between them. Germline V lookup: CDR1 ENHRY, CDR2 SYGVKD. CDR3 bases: TGTGCCATCAATTCAGGGGTCAATCAGCCCCAGCATTTT. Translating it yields CAINSGVNQPQHF.

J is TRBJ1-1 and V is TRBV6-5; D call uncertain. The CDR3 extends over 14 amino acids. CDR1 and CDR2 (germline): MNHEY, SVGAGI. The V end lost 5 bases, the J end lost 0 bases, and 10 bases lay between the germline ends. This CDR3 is CASSLHAMNTEAFF. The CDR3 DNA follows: TGTGCCAGCAGTCTCCACGCTATGAACACTGAAGCTTTCTTT.

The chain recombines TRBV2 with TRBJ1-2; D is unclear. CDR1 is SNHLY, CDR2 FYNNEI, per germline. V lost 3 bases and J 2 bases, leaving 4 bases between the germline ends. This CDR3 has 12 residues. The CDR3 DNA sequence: TGTGCCAGCAGTGACAGGAACTATGGCTACACCTTC. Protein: CASSDRNYGYTF. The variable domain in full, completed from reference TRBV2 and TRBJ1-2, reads EPEVTQTPSHQVTQMGQEVILRCVPISNHLYFYWYRQILGQKVEFLVSFYNNEISEKSEIFDDQFSVERPDGSNFTLKIRSTKLEDSAMYFCASSDRNYGYTFGSGTRLTVV.

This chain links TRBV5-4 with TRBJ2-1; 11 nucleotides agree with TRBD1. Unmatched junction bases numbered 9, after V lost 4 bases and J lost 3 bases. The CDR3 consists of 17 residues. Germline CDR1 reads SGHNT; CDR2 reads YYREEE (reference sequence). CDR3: CASSPTAGTGGYNEQFF. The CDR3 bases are TGTGCCAGCAGCCCTACGGCCGGGACAGGGGGCTACAATGAGCAGTTCTTC.

CDR3 bases: TGTGCCAGCAGCTTAGTAAAGACCTACGAGCAGTACTTC. It translates to CASSLVKTYEQYF. This chain uses TRBV7-2 with TRBJ2-7; D is unclear. This CDR3 has 13 amino acids. Trimming took off 1 base at V and 2 bases at J, with 6 bases between the two ends. Germline V gene sequence: CDR1 SGHTA, CDR2 FQGNSA.

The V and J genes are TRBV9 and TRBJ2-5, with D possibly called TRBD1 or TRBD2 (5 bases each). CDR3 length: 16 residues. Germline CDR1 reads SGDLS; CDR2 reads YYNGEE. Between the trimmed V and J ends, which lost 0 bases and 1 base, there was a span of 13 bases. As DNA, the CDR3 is TGTGCCAGCAGCGTAGCCACTTGGGGGAGCCAAGAGACCCAGTACTTC. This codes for CASSVATWGSQETQYF.

The CDR3 loop reads CASSPRDRGEKLFF. CDR3 sequence (DNA): TGCGCCAGCAGCCCCCGGGACAGGGGCGAAAAACTGTTTTTT. V usage is TRBV5-1 and J usage is TRBJ1-4, with 10 bases identical to TRBD1. J lost 8 bases, V lost 4 bases, and 5 bases had no gene match. Looked up from germline, CDR1 is SGHRS and CDR2 is YFSETQ. The CDR3 extends over 14 amino acids.

CDR3 coding DNA: TGTGCCAGCAGCCAAAGGGGGGGGGAATTCTACGAGCAGTACTTC. It is translated as CASSQRGGEFYEQYF. This chain connects TRBV4-2 to TRBJ2-7; D is possibly TRBD2 (7 bases). V was clipped by 2 bases and J by 3 bases, with 14 bases between them. Looked up from germline, CDR1 is LGHNA and CDR2 is YNFKEQ. The CDR3 has 15 residues.

The CDR3 sequence is CASSYKTPLGETQYF. CDR3 in DNA: TGTGCCAGCAGCTATAAGACACCCCTAGGGGAGACCCAGTACTTC. The V gene is TRBV7-6, the J gene TRBJ2-5; D ambiguous. The CDR3 extends over 15 amino acids. The V end was cut by 4 bases, the J end by 5 bases, with 17 bases between. From germline, CDR1 is SGHVS and CDR2 FNYEAQ.

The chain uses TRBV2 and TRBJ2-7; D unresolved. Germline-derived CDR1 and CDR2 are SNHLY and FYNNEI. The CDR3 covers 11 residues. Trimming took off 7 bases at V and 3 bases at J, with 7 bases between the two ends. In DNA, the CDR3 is TGTGCCAGCATTGCCCGCTACGAGCAGTACTTC. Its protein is CASIARYEQYF.

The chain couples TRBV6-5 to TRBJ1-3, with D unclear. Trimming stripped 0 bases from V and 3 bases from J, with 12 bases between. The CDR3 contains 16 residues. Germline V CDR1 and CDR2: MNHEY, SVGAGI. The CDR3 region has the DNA TGTGCCAGCAGTTACTCGACCCCCAGGTTTGGAAACACCATATATTTT. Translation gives CASSYSTPRFGNTIYF.

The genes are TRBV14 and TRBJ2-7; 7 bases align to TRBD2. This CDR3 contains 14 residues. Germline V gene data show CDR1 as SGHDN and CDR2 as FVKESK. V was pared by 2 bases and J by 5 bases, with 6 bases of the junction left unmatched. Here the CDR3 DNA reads TGTGCCAGCAGCCAATGGGGGGGAGGCGACGAGCAGTACTTC. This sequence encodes CASSQWGGGDEQYF.

As DNA, the CDR3 is TGTGCCTGGAGTCGAACAGGAGGGACTGAAGCTTTCTTT. It codes for CAWSRTGGTEAFF. The chain has TRBV30 and TRBJ1-1, with TRBD1 as a possible D gene (5 bases). The germline CDR1 and CDR2 sequences are GTSNPN and SVGIG (reference sequence). The CDR3 runs to 13 residues. V gave up 2 bases and J gave up 5 bases, with 12 bases separating them.